This T cell receptor beta chain stems from a study of T-cell memory formation after mild COVID-19. For the study at large: TCR clustering was largely donor specific. Overall study findings and caveats: Contracting CD4+ clones were located mainly in CM and EM, and CD8+ clones in EMRA. Still unconfirmed is whether the second-wave clones peaking on day 37 recognized SARS-CoV-2.

CDR3 length equals 12 residues. CDR1 is MNHNY, CDR2 SVGAGI, per germline (reference sequence). V lost 7 bases and J 5 bases, leaving 9 bases between the germline ends. A 5'RACE reaction primed in the constant segment made cDNA libraries of TCR alpha and TCR beta, and these carried sample barcodes and UMIs. TCRdb re-analysed the 5' RACE reads in MiXCR, keeping a single row per CDR3 protein. The sample shows hundreds of thousands of distinct CDR3 sequences, around 21% of them seen only once. Turning to this clonotype: Its matching antigen is unknown.

The clonotype originates from an adult woman who had mild COVID-19 (a few samples of this study predate the infection). Cell type and time point are not known. The sample consisted of PBMCs or a T cell subset sorted from them (not recorded which). The chain employs TRBV6-6 and TRBJ1-5, with a weak D call TRBD1 (6 bases). The CDR3 bases are TGTGCCAGCACCAAGGGGGATCAGCCCCAGCATTTT. Translation gives CASTKGDQPQHF.